Sequencing of this T cell receptor beta chain was carried out in a study of low-dose radiotherapy and immunotherapy resistance in tumors (dated by TCRdb to 2022 to 2024). General notes on the study: Patients in Cohort 1 were given 0.5 Gy per fraction every 2 weeks, and the prescribed total PTV dose was 6.5 Gy. Starting on cycle 1 day 1, patients took 300 mg of aspirin by mouth once a day for four cycles. In Cohort 2, 1 Gy per fraction was delivered every two weeks, for a total of 13 Gy over 26 weeks. Patients were given nivolumab as a 240 mg flat dose every two weeks and ipilimumab at 1 mg/kg every six weeks, with both drugs delivered intravenously. No randomization into treatment groups was done for the people taking part in the trial. Every two weeks, patients got intravenous cyclophosphamide at 200 mg/m2, given one day ahead of each radiation and immunotherapy administration. Eight patients were included in the translational analysis: three from the first dose cohort and the first five from the second dose cohort.

Compared with germline, V lacks 3 bases and J lacks 9 bases; bases without a gene match: 5. The CDR3 covers 15 residues, taking in both the cysteine and the phenylalanine. The CDR3 DNA has 45 bases and is translated from base 1. The sample's time point, from its label and the paper: after trial treatment. The sample's treatment or condition label is to be understood as: LDRT plus nivolumab, ipilimumab, low-dose cyclophosphamide and aspirin (RACIN trial). Donors were enrolled in RACIN, a single-arm phase I dose-escalation trial combining nivolumab, ipilimumab, aspirin, low-dose cyclophosphamide and low-dose radiotherapy. Eligible patients had advanced, TIL-negative solid tumors. First-strand cDNA was synthesized with Superscript III and a set of TRAV- and TRBV-specific primers, covering both TCRalpha and TCRbeta chains. TCRs were amplified with Phusion for 20 to 25 PCR cycles, with a constant-region primer paired with the adapter attached to the V primers. The MessageAmp II aRNA Amplification Kit was used to amplify the isolated mRNA, with in vitro transcription run for around 15 hours at 37 degrees C. The Dynabeads mRNA DIRECT Purification Kit was used to isolate mRNA for TCR sequencing. Indexed Illumina adapters were added in a second Phusion PCR of about 24 cycles, after which AMPure XP beads were used to purify the products. TCRalpha and TCRbeta libraries were deep-sequenced on an Illumina MiniSeq instrument. On the study's bioinformatics: Custom Perl scripts were used to pool TCR sequences that encoded the same protein, to remove out-of-frame sequences, and to calculate the abundance of each clonotype. TCR sequences supported by only a single read were excluded from analysis. Shannon entropy, Gini index, clonality, richness, and the frequency of TCRs shared between repertoires were included as repertoire metrics. In-frame beta chains were kept once TCRdb had trimmed the public reads at Q25 with fastp and called clones with MiXCR. Every CDR3 protein is listed once, alongside the most common genes and DNA of its rows. The authors' filters were not applied to this entry. A total of 30,000 to 45,000 distinct CDR3 sequences appear in this sample, less than 25% of them only once. Just under 9.5% of the sample comes from the top ten.

To note about this clonotype: What this receptor recognizes is not known. Within one base of it there is no much larger clone, and no base qualities were kept.

The chain joins TRBV12-3 or TRBV12-4 to TRBJ2-1; TRBD2 fits 13 bases in the junction. The clonotype was recovered from a female donor with ovarian cancer. Material: PBMCs, obtained after low-dose radiotherapy plus immunotherapy. The nucleotide sequence is TGTGCCAGCAGTTTGGGGACTAGCGGGATTTCTGAGCAGTTCTTC. The encoded protein is CASSLGTSGISEQFF.